This record concerns one T cell receptor (beta chain) sequence. These data originate in a study of blood T cell repertoires in COVID-19. Produced via immunoSEQ multiplex PCR; TCRdb's table is partial and in-frame only. The repertoire holds fewer than 200,000 clones, with about 81% as singletons. Germline values: CDR1 MNHNS, CDR2 SASEGT. Trimming removed 3 bases at V and 5 bases at J, with 17 bases between. The CDR3 has 16 residues. The sequence was obtained from a woman aged 65 to 85 with acute or convalescent COVID-19. The sequencing sample was made of peripheral blood. The rearrangement uses TRBV6-1 and TRBJ2-1; weak D call: TRBD1 (6 bases). CDR3: CASSDTGSSIDNEQFF. In nucleotides, the CDR3 is TGTGCCAGCAGTGATACAGGGTCCTCTATTGACAATGAGCAGTTCTTC.